This T cell receptor beta chain was identified in a study of blood T cell repertoires in COVID-19. Sequenced by immunoSEQ multiplex PCR; TCRdb stores in-frame clones only, minus some. This table has approximately 150,000 clones, roughly four fifths appearing once. This CDR3 spans 16 amino acids. The germline CDR1 and CDR2 sequences are SGHNT and YYREEE (reference sequence). With V trimmed by 4 bases and J by 5 bases, 9 bases remained unmatched. The chain joins TRBV5-4 to TRBJ2-5; 12 bases are shared with TRBD1. This clonotype originated in a woman aged 45-65 years with acute COVID-19. What was sequenced was PBMCs or T cells enriched from blood (not recorded which). CDR3 DNA sequence: TGTGCCAGCAGCAGGCCGGGACAGGGGGCAGGGGAGACCCAGTACTTC. Translated: CASSRPGQGAGETQYF.